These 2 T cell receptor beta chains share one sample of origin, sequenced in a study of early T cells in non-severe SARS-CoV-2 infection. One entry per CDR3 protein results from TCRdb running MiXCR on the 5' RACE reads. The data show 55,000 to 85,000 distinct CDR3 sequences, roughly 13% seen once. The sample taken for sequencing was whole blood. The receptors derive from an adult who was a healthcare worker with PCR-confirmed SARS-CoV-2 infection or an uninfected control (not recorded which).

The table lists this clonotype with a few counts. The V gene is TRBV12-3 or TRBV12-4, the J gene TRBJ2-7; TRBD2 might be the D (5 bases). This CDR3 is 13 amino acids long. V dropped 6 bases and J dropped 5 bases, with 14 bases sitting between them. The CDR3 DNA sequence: TGTGCCAGCAGCCCAACCGGAGGCCACGAGCAGTACTTC. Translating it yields CASSPTGGHEQYF.

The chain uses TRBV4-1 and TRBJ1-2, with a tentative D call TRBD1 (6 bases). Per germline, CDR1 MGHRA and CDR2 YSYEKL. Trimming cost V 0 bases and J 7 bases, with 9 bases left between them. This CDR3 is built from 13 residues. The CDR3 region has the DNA TGCGCCAGCAGCCAAGAACAGGGAATTGGCTACACCTTC. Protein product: CASSQEQGIGYTF.